One TCR beta chain is described in this entry. The antigen remains unidentified. Libraries were prepared by immunoSEQ multiplex PCR; TCRdb keeps only in-frame clonotypes and omits some of them. The table includes roughly 70,000 clones, around 83% detected once. The record originates from a study of a mutant IDH1 vaccine in newly diagnosed glioma. Study overall: Patients were pretreated with radiotherapy, temozolomide, or both, mostly both.

The CDR3 loop spans 11 amino acids. The germline V and J ends were trimmed by 7 bases and 8 bases, with 12 bases remaining between them. The germline CDR1 and CDR2 sequences are DFQATT and SNEGSKA (reference sequence). Findings and caveats of the study: There were vaccine-induced immune responses in just under 95% of the patients. Pseudoprogression appeared independent of alterations in top peripheral clonotypes.

The time point: baseline, week 1 (first vaccination visit). The sample's treatment: pre-vaccination baseline after standard-of-care therapy. This material consisted of peripheral blood mononuclear cells (PBMCs), taken from a glioma patient treated with radiotherapy, temozolomide or both. The chain has TRBV20-1 and TRBJ2-1, with D perhaps TRBD2 (5 bases). The clonotype originates from a young woman with glioma. Some clones in this sample may be carry-over from other donors' samples. The CDR3: CSVLLRDEQFF. The CDR3 coding sequence is TGCAGTGTTCTACTGAGGGATGAGCAGTTCTTC.